This T cell receptor (beta chain) originates from a study of identical twins. TCRdb re-called the 5' RACE reads through MiXCR, storing one row per CDR3 protein. Here the sample spans about 470,000 distinct CDR3 sequences, 20% to 30% being singletons. The CDR3 spans 15 residues. The trim removed 5 bases at V and 1 base at J, leaving 4 bases unmatched. From germline, CDR1 is SEHNR and CDR2 FQNEAQ (reference sequence). This clonotype has just a few counts. No antigen is known for it. Whole-study findings and limits: Partly confounded zero-insertion analyses could result from invariant MAIT and iNKT cells.

This sample also belongs to another study, concerning T cells expressing NK-cell markers. That work adds: Each TCR beta repertoire originated in sorted T cells that were CD3+CD56+NKG2C+, CD3+CD56+NKG2C- or CD3+CD56-NKG2C+. Sequenced donors, eight in total, included seven who were HCMV-seropositive and one who was seronegative. Leadership of the CD3+CD56-NKG2C+ fraction also belonged to these clonotypes in four donors.

The J gene is TRBJ2-3, the V gene TRBV7-9; 9 nucleotides agree with TRBD1. The source of this sequence is a woman aged 18-29 years in good health. The sequencing input was CD4+ T cells sorted from blood. CDR3 sequence: CASSPTGGGTDTQYF. Written as DNA, the CDR3 is TGTGCCAGCAGCCCGACAGGGGGAGGCACAGATACGCAGTATTTT.